Sequencing of this TCR beta chain was carried out in a study of cytomegalovirus exposure and HLA in healthy donors. Study-wide results and caveats: A few chains linked to CMV were shown in vitro to be specific for CMV antigens.

The PCR ran on 60 Vbeta and 13 Jbeta primers. Assay: immunoSEQ multiplex PCR; the TCRdb copy retains only in-frame clones and omits some. The sample consists of tens of thousands of clones, 84% of them appearing once. Trimming stripped 3 bases from V and 3 bases from J, with 15 bases between. Germline values: CDR1 MNHNS, CDR2 SASEGT. The CDR3 totals 16 residues. Details on this clone: Its specificity is not known.

The chain joins TRBV6-1 to TRBJ1-5, with D maybe TRBD1 (6 bases). The source of this sequence is a woman aged 18-30 years in good health and CMV-seropositive. Sequencing was done on a sample of PBMCs. In DNA, the CDR3 is TGTGCCAGCAGTGACAGGGGCGGAACAAACAATCAGCCCCAGCATTTT. Protein sequence: CASSDRGGTNNQPQHF.